The subject of this entry is one T cell receptor beta chain. Its matching antigen is unknown. This sample is drawn from a study of cytomegalovirus exposure and HLA in healthy donors. Study findings and constraints: Serostatus for CMV was the only available immune exposure information. Three chains tied to CMV proved CMV antigen-specific in vitro.

Primers for the PCR totalled 60 Vbeta and 13 Jbeta. Clones were sequenced by immunoSEQ multiplex PCR, and TCRdb holds only the in-frame ones, with some missing. The top ten hold roughly 8.8% of the sample, which has about 140,000 clones, more than 60% seen once. CDR3 size: 15 residues. Unmatched junction bases numbered 3, after V lost 0 bases and J lost 2 bases. Germline CDR1 and CDR2: KGHSH and LQKENI. This sequence was found in a woman aged 50 to 65 in good health and CMV-seropositive. The V gene is TRBV18, the J gene TRBJ2-7, with TRBD2 identical over 8 bases. The sequenced sample was PBMCs. The CDR3 DNA sequence: TGTGCCAGCTCACCACCAGCGGGGGCAACCTACGAGCAGTACTTC. Translated, it gives CASSPPAGATYEQYF. Looking up the rest from reference TRBV18 and TRBJ2-7 gives the full variable domain: NAGVMQNPRHLVRRRGQEARLRCSPMKGHSHVYWYRQLPEEGLKFMVYLQKENIIDESGMPKERFSAEFPKEGPSILRIQQVVRGDSAAYFCASSPPAGATYEQYFGPGTRLTVT.